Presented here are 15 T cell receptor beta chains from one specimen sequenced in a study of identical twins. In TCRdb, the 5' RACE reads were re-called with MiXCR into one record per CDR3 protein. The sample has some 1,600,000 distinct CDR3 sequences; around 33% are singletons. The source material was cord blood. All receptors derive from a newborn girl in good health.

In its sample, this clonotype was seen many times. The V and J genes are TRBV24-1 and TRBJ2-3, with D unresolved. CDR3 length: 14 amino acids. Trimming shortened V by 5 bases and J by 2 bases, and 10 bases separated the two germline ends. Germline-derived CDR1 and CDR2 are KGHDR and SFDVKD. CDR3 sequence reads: CATSGAAHTDTQYF. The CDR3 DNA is TGTGCCACCAGTGGGGCGGCCCACACAGATACGCAGTATTTT.

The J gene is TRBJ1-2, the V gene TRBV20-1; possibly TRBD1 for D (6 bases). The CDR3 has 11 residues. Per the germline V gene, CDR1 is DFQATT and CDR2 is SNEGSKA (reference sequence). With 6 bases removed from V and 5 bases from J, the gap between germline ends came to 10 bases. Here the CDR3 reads CSALGTYGYTF. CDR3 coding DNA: TGCAGTGCATTAGGGACATATGGCTACACCTTC.

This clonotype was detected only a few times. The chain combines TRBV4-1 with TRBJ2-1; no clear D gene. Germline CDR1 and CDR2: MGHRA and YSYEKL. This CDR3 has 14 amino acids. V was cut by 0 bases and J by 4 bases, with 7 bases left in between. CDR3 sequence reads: CASSQETKYNEQFF. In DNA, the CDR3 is TGCGCCAGCAGCCAAGAAACGAAGTACAATGAGCAGTTCTTC.

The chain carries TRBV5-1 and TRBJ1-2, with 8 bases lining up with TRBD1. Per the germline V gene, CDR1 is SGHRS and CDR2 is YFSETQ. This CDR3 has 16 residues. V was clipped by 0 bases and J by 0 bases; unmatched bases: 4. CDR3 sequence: CASSLGLGQANYGYTF. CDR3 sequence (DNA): TGCGCCAGCAGCTTGGGTTTGGGACAGGCTAACTATGGCTACACCTTC.

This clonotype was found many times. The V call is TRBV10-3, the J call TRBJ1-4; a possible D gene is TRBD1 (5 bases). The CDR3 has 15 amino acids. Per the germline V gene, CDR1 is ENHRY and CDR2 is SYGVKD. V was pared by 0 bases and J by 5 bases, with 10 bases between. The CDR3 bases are TGTGCCATCAGTGAGTCCGCAGGGCGGAATGAAAAACTGTTTTTT. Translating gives CAISESAGRNEKLFF.

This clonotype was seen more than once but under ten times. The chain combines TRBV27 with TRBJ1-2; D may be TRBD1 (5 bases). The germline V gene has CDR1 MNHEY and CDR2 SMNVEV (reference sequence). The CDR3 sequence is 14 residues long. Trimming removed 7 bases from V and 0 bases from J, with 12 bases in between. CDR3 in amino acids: CASNSTGPNYGYTF. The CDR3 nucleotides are TGTGCCAGCAATTCTACAGGTCCTAACTATGGCTACACCTTC.

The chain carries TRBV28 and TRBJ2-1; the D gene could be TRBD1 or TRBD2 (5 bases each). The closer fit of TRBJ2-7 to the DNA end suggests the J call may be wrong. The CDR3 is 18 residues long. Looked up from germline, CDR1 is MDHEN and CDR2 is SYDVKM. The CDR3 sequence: CASSLTNTPGSSYNEQYF. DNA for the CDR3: TGTGCCAGCAGTTTAACCAATACCCCAGGGAGTTCCTACAATGAGCAGTACTTC.

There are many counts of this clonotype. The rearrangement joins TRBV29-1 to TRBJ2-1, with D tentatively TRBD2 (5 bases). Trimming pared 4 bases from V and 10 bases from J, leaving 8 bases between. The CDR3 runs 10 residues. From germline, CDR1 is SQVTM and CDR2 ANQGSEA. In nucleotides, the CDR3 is TGCAGCGTTGTGGGAGTCGAGCAGTTCTTC. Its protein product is CSVVGVEQFF.

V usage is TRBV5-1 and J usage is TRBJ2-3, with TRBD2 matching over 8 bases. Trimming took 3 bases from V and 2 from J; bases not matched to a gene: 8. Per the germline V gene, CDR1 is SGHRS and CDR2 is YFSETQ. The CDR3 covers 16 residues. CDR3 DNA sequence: TGCGCCAGCAGCTGGGGACTAGGCCTCTACACAGATACGCAGTATTTT. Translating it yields CASSWGLGLYTDTQYF.

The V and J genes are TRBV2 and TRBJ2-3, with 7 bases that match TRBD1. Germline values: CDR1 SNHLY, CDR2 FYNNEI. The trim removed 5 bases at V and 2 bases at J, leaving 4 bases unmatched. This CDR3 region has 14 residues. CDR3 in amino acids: CASSWTGYTDTQYF. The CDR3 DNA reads TGTGCCAGCAGTTGGACAGGATACACAGATACGCAGTATTTT.

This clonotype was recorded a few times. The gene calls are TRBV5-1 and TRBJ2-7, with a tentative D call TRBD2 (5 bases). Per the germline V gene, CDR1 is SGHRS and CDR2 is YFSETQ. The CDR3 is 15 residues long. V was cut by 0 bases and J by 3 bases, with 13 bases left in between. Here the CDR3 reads CASSLGQAEFYEQYF. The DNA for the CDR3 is TGCGCCAGCAGCTTGGGCCAAGCGGAGTTCTACGAGCAGTACTTC.

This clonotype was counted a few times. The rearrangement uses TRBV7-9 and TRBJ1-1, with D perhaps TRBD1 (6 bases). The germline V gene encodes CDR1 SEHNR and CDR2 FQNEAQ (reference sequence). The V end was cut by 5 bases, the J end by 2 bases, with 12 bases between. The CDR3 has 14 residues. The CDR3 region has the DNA TGTGCCAGCAGCCGGGACACTCCAAACACTGAAGCTTTCTTT. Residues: CASSRDTPNTEAFF.

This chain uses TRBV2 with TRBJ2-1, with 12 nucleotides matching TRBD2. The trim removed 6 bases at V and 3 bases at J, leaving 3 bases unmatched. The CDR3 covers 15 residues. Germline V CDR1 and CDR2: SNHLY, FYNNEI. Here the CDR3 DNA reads TGTGCCAGCAGGGCGACTAGCGGGAGCTACAATGAGCAGTTCTTC. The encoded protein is CASRATSGSYNEQFF.

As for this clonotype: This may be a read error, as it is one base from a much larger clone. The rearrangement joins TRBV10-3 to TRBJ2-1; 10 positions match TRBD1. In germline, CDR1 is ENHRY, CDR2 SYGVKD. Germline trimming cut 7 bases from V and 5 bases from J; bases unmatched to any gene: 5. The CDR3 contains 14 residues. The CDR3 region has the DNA TGTGCCATCATTTGGGACAGGGGAAACAATGAGCAGTTCTTC. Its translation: CAIIWDRGNNEQFF.

CDR3 protein: CASSRTGLATDTQYF. As DNA, the CDR3 is TGTGCCAGCAGCCGAACGGGACTAGCCACAGATACGCAGTATTTT. The V call is TRBV4-2, the J call TRBJ2-3; 9 bases fit TRBD2. The V segment lost 4 bases and the J segment 2 bases; nucleotides outside the gene matches: 4. In germline, CDR1 is LGHNA, CDR2 YNFKEQ. This CDR3 contains 15 residues.